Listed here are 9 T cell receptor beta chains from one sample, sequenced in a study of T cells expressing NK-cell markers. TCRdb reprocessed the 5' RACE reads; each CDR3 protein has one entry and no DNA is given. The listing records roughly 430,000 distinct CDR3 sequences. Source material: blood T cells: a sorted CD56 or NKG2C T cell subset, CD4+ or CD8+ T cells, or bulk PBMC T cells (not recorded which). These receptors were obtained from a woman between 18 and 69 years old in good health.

The chain's CDR3 is CASSLQASTDTQYF. The V gene is TRBV5-1, the J gene TRBJ2-3. The CDR3 consists of 14 residues. The germline CDR1 and CDR2 sequences are SGHRS and YFSETQ.

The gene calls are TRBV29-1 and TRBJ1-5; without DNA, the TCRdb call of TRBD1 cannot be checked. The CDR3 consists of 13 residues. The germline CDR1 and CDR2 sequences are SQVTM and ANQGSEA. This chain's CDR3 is CSVGTSSNQPQHF.

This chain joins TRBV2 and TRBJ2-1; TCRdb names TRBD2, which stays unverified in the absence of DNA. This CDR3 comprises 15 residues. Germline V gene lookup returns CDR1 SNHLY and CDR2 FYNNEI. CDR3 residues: CASSDLRTSGGEQFF.

CDR3 residues: CASSLPKSWELFF. The chain employs TRBV12-3 or TRBV12-4 and TRBJ2-2. The CDR3 is 13 residues long.

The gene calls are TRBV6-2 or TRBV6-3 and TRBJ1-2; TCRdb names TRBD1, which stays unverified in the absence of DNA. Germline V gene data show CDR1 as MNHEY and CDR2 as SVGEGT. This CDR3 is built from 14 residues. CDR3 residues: CASTRRWGNYGYTF.

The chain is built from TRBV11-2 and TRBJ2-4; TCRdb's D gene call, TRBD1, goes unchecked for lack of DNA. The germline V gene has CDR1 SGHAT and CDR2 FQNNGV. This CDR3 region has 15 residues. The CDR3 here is CASSFGTGSKNIQYF.

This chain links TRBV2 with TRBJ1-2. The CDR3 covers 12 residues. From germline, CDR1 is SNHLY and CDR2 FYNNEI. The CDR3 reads CASSESAYGYTF. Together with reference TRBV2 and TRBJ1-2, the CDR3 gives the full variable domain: EPEVTQTPSHQVTQMGQEVILRCVPISNHLYFYWYRQILGQKVEFLVSFYNNEISEKSEIFDDQFSVERPDGSNFTLKIRSTKLEDSAMYFCASSESAYGYTFGSGTRLTVV.

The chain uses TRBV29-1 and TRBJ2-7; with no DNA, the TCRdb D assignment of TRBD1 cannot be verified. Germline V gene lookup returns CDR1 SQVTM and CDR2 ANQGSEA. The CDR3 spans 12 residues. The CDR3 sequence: CSVENGAHEQYF.

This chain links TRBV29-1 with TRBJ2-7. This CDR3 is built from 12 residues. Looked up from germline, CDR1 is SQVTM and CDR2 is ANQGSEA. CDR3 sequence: CSVLTSSYEQYF.